This T cell receptor beta chain is from a study of OX40 agonist ivuxolimab in advanced cancers. The wider study: The study reported partial responses in three patients: one hepatocellular carcinoma, two cutaneous melanoma. Study-wide results and limits: There were, on average, more expanded clones in CD8+ T cells than in CD4+.

This clone has only one observation. Its antigen is still unknown. The CDR3 length is 13 residues. Germline CDR1 is SEHNR and CDR2 is FQNEAQ (reference sequence). The ends were cut back, 2 bases at V and 11 bases at J, with 10 bases in the middle. The table came from immunoSEQ multiplex PCR; TCRdb's copy has only in-frame clones and leaves some out. The sample records roughly 79,000 clones, about nine tenths being singletons. Material: CD4+ or CD8+ T cells sorted from blood, obtained in a trial of the OX40 agonist ivuxolimab. V usage is TRBV7-9 and J usage is TRBJ2-6; D call uncertain. This receptor was identified in an adult with an advanced solid tumor such as melanoma, head and neck, liver or kidney cancer. CDR3 coding DNA: TGTGCCAGCAGCTTAAATTCCCTCCACGTCCTGACTTTC. This gives the protein CASSLNSLHVLTF.